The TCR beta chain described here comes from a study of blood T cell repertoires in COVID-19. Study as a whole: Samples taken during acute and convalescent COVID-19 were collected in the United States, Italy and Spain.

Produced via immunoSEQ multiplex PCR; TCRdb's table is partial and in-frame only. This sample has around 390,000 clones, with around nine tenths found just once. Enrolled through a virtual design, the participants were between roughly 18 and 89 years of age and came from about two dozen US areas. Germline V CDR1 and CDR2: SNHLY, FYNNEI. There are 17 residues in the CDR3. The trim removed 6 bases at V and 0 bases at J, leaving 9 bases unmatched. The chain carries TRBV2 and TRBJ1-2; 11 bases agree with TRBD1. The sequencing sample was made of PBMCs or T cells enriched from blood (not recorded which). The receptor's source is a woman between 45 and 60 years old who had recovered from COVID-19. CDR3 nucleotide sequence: TGTGCCAGCAGGAGACCGGGACAGGGGGGACCTAACTATGGCTACACCTTC. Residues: CASRRPGQGGPNYGYTF.